What follows are 13 T cell receptor beta chains derived from one specimen sequenced in a study of human T cells and chemical hapten exposure. TCRdb analysed the RACE reads with MiXCR anew, one entry per CDR3 protein. The sample includes under 150,000 distinct CDR3 sequences, around 10% of them seen just once. Regarding time point: patch test 1, 2 weeks after DPC sensitization. The treatment here: therapeutic diphenylcyclopropenone sensitization with weekly scalp DPC. Material: whole blood, obtained in connection with sensitization to the hapten diphenylcyclopropenone (DPC). The receptor set was obtained from a woman in her fifties or sixties with alopecia areata. Some clones in this sample may be carry-over from other donors' samples.

The chain links TRBV6-2 or TRBV6-3 to TRBJ1-1, with D possibly TRBD1 on 5 matching bases. CDR3 size: 12 residues. V shed 5 bases and J shed 10 bases, with 14 bases lying between them. CDR1 is MNHEY and CDR2 is SVGEGT in the germline V gene. Written as DNA, the CDR3 is TGTGCCAGCAGTCGCGAAACGGGGGGAGCTTTCTTT. Its protein product is CASSRETGGAFF.

V gene TRBV11-1 combines with J gene TRBJ2-1; no clear D. V was cut by 3 bases and J by 3 bases, with 9 bases left in between. The germline CDR1 and CDR2 sequences are SGHAT and FQDESV (reference sequence). This CDR3 has 14 residues. The CDR3 reads CASSLMDGYNEQFF. CDR3 in DNA: TGTGCCAGCAGCTTGATGGACGGCTACAATGAGCAGTTCTTC.

The chain employs TRBV5-1 and TRBJ2-2; tentative D call: TRBD2 (5 bases). CDR3 length: 14 residues. V was shortened by 4 bases and J by 6 bases, with 13 bases between the two germline ends. Germline V lookup: CDR1 SGHRS, CDR2 YFSETQ. CDR3 nucleotide sequence: TGCGCCAGCAGCACCGGGGAACCTGCCGGGGAGCTGTTTTTT. It translates to CASSTGEPAGELFF. The entire variable domain, with the rest obtained from reference TRBV5-1 and TRBJ2-2, is as follows: KAGVTQTPRYLIKTRGQQVTLSCSPISGHRSVSWYQQTPGQGLQFLFEYFSETQRNKGNFPGRFSGRQFSNSRSEMNVSTLELGDSALYLCASSTGEPAGELFFGEGSRLTVL.

On this clonotype itself: A read error is possible here, since a much larger clone lies one base away. The chain couples TRBV27 to TRBJ2-7; the D gene is possibly TRBD2 (5 bases). Per germline, CDR1 MNHEY and CDR2 SMNVEV (reference sequence). Trimming removed 6 bases from V and 4 bases from J, with 16 bases in between. This CDR3 contains 14 residues. The CDR3 protein is CASSRVSGWYEQYF. In DNA, the CDR3 is TGTGCCAGCAGCCGCGTATCGGGGTGGTACGAGCAGTACTTC.

The V and J genes are TRBV6-4 and TRBJ2-1; 10 bases match TRBD2. CDR1 is MRHNA and CDR2 is SNTAGT in the germline V gene. CDR3 size: 16 residues. J was trimmed by 1 base and V by 4 bases; bases with no gene match: 4. For the CDR3, the DNA is TGTGCCAGCAGTGTTTTAGCGGGAGGATCCTACAATGAGCAGTTCTTC. Amino acid sequence: CASSVLAGGSYNEQFF.

This clonotype was picked up many times. The genes are TRBV4-1 and TRBJ1-6; no reliable D call. The V gene lost 0 bases and the J gene lost 13 bases, with 10 bases spanning the gap. The CDR3 loop spans 13 amino acids. Germline lookup yields CDR1 MGHRA and CDR2 YSYEKL. CDR3 loop: CASSQDSPGPLHF. In DNA, the CDR3 is TGCGCCAGCAGCCAAGATTCCCCCGGCCCCCTCCACTTT.

The gene calls are TRBV6-5 and TRBJ2-5; D is ambiguous. The CDR3 loop spans 13 amino acids. V lost 1 base and J 5 bases, leaving 8 bases between the germline ends. CDR1 is MNHEY and CDR2 is SVGAGI in the germline V gene. In DNA, the CDR3 is TGTGCCAGCAGTTACTACCTGGGGGAGACCCAGTACTTC. This codes for CASSYYLGETQYF.

The CDR3 is CASSWDSLYNEQFF. The CDR3 DNA sequence: TGTGCCAGCAGTTGGGACTCCCTCTACAATGAGCAGTTCTTC. This rearrangement joins TRBV28 to TRBJ2-1; weak D call: TRBD2 (6 bases). From germline, CDR1 is MDHEN and CDR2 SYDVKM. V gave up 4 bases and J gave up 3 bases, with 10 bases separating them. The CDR3 has 14 amino acids.

This clonotype has only a few counts. The CDR3 region is CASPPHRKNTEAFF. The CDR3 DNA sequence: TGTGCCAGCCCTCCGCATAGGAAGAACACTGAAGCTTTCTTT. The J gene is TRBJ1-1, the V gene TRBV28; unclear D gene. Germline CDR1 MDHEN, CDR2 SYDVKM. The CDR3 contains 14 residues. Trimming removed 8 bases at V and 1 base at J, with 14 bases between.

In nucleotides, the CDR3 is TGTGCCAGCACTAGGGGACAGGCCCCTCAGCCCCAGCATTTT. Translating it yields CASTRGQAPQPQHF. This sequence joins TRBV2 and TRBJ1-5; TRBD1 matches 8 bases. Per germline, CDR1 SNHLY and CDR2 FYNNEI. V lost 7 bases, J lost 6 bases, and 8 bases stayed unmatched. The CDR3 totals 14 residues.

There are a few counts of this clonotype. The chain is built from TRBV12-3 or TRBV12-4 and TRBJ2-2; D possibly matches TRBD1 or TRBD2 (5 bases each). Trimming stripped 6 bases from V and 6 bases from J, with 14 bases between. CDR3 length equals 14 residues. The CDR3 spells CASSRREGPGELFF. CDR3 coding DNA: TGTGCCAGCAGCCGGCGTGAGGGGCCCGGGGAGCTGTTTTTT.

The sample holds many counts of this clonotype. V and J are TRBV12-3 or TRBV12-4 and TRBJ2-2; 10 nucleotides line up with TRBD1. V trimming: 6 bases; J trimming: 3 bases; junction bases outside the gene matches: 7. This CDR3 has 16 amino acids. CDR3 in DNA: TGTGCCAGCAGCCCCGGGACAGGGGTCTACACCGGGGAGCTGTTTTTT. This translates into CASSPGTGVYTGELFF.

The chain couples TRBV10-3 to TRBJ2-7; TRBD1 agrees at 8 bases. V lost 3 bases, J lost 1 base, and 5 bases stayed unmatched. The CDR3 consists of 15 residues. Germline loops: CDR1 ENHRY, CDR2 SYGVKD. The CDR3, as DNA: TGTGCCATCAGTGACTCCGGACAGGGATCCTACGAGCAGTACTTC. Its protein is CAISDSGQGSYEQYF.